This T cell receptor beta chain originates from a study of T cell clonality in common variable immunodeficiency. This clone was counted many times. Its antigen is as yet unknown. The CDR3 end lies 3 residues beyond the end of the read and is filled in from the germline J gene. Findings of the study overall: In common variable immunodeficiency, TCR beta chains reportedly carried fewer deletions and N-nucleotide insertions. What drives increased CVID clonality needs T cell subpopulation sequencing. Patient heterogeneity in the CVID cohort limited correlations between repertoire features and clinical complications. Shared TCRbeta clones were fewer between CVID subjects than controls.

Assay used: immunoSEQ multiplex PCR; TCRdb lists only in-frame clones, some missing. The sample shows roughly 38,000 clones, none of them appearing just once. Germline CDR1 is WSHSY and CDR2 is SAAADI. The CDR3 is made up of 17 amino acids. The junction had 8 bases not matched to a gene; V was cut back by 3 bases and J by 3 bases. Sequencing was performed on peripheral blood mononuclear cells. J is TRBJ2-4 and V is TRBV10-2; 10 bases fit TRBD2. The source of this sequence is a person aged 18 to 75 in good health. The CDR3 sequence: CASSDWASGSFKNIQYF. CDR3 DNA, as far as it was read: TGCGCCAGCAGTGATTGGGCTAGCGGGAGTTTCAAAAACATT.